This T cell receptor beta chain was found in a study of siplizumab effects on memory and regulatory T cells. Each sample yielded 90,000 to 100,000 assayed TCR templates. Clones were read by immunoSEQ multiplex PCR, and TCRdb kept only the in-frame ones, dropping some. Of around 68,000 clones listed, 88% were seen once; the top ten hold 1.5% to 2%. Germline-derived CDR1 and CDR2 are LNHDA and SQIVND (reference sequence). The CDR3 contains 15 residues. J was trimmed by 7 bases and V by 3 bases; bases with no gene match: 11. The receptor was isolated from a human donor in good health. Specimen: Tregs sorted from blood. The chain joins TRBV19 to TRBJ2-7; 8 bases fit TRBD2. In DNA form, the CDR3 reads TGTGCCAGTAGTATTTGGAGCGGGAGCACGGGGGAGCAGTACTTC. Translated: CASSIWSGSTGEQYF.